This TCR beta chain was recovered during a study of early T cells in non-severe SARS-CoV-2 infection. In this sample, this clonotype turned up many times. What it binds is unknown. The V gene lost 3 bases and the J gene lost 0 bases, with 15 bases spanning the gap. The CDR3 has 17 residues. Per the germline V gene, CDR1 is KGHSH and CDR2 is LQKENI. Individual cDNA molecules carried attached unique molecular identifiers. TCRdb re-called the 5' RACE reads through MiXCR, storing one row per CDR3 protein. The profile covers tens of thousands of distinct CDR3 sequences, with roughly an eighth appearing a single time and around 2.9% taken by the ten largest. General study results and limits: Missing private and CD4 specificities, VDJdb matching favored anti-spike CD8 responses.

This clonotype was sampled from an adult who was a healthcare worker with PCR-confirmed SARS-CoV-2 infection or an uninfected control (not recorded which). V is TRBV18 and J is TRBJ1-3; D might be TRBD1 (5 bases). Specimen: whole blood, collected at baseline. Here the CDR3 reads CASSPRSREPSGNTIYF. CDR3 in DNA: TGTGCCAGCTCACCTAGGAGCAGGGAACCCTCTGGAAACACCATATATTTT.